This T cell receptor beta chain was sequenced for a study of blood T cell repertoires in COVID-19. Turning to the study itself: There were acute and convalescent COVID-19 samples, and they came from the United States, Italy and Spain. PBMCs, B-cell-depleted T cells, or T cells were the source of the cDNA or gDNA that made up the material.

The V end lost 2 bases, the J end lost 5 bases, and 21 bases lay between the germline ends. CDR1 is SGHVS and CDR2 is FQNEAQ in the germline V gene. The CDR3 totals 17 residues. Per the authors' pipeline: Cell counts per sample came from amplifying reference gene primers. Profiling relied on immunoSEQ multiplex PCR, and the TCRdb table lists in-frame clones only, not all of them. V and J calls and clone size come straight from that table; D and trimming were deduced from the DNA. The data show around 80,000 clones, with around 80% seen just once and 20% held by the top ten. The sample comprised peripheral blood. This chain uses TRBV7-8 with TRBJ2-5, with D possibly matching TRBD2 (7 bases). This receptor was obtained from an elderly woman with active or convalescent COVID-19. CDR3: CASSLMSPRGGGETQYF. Here the CDR3 DNA reads TGTGCCAGCAGCTTAATGTCCCCGAGGGGGGGAGGGGAGACCCAGTACTTC.